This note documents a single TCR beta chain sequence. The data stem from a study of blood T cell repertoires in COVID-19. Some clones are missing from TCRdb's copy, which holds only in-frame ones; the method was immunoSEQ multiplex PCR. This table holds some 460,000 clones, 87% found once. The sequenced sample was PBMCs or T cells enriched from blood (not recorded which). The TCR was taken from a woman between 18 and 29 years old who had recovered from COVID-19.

In nucleotides, the CDR3 is TGTGCCAGCAGTTTAATAGGGGGGGTCACCGGGGAGCTGTTTTTT. Protein: CASSLIGGVTGELFF. This chain uses TRBV27 with TRBJ2-2, with a possible D match to TRBD2 (7 bases). Germline CDR1 and CDR2: MNHEY and SMNVEV (reference sequence). The CDR3 extends over 15 amino acids. The V and J ends lost 2 bases and 4 bases respectively, with 11 bases between them.